Each of the 27 T cell receptor beta chains below was sequenced from the same sample in a study of blood T cell repertoires in COVID-19. The method was immunoSEQ multiplex PCR; TCRdb's version includes in-frame clones alone and lacks a portion of them. Of tens of thousands of clones in the sample, 91% are singletons; the top ten hold under 7%. The sample comprised peripheral blood. The source of these receptors is a man aged 45-60 years with active COVID-19.

The chain is built from TRBV5-1 and TRBJ1-2, with TRBD1 matching over 9 bases. The CDR3 totals 14 residues. CDR1 and CDR2 (germline): SGHRS, YFSETQ. The ends lost 5 bases at V and 5 bases at J; junction bases unmatched: 7. CDR3 loop: CASRRGQGLYGYTF. DNA of the CDR3: TGCGCCAGCAGAAGGGGACAGGGCCTGTATGGCTACACCTTC.

The CDR3 sequence is CGSGKGGYGYTF. For the CDR3, the DNA is TGTGGGAGCGGGAAGGGAGGTTATGGCTACACCTTC. The rearrangement uses TRBV6-6 and TRBJ1-2; D is unresolved. Germline loops: CDR1 MNHNY, CDR2 SVGAGI (reference sequence). CDR3 length: 12 residues.

The chain is built from TRBV29-1 and TRBJ1-1, with D maybe TRBD1 (5 bases). Germline lookup yields CDR1 SQVTM and CDR2 ANQGSEA. This CDR3 spans 15 amino acids. V lost 7 bases and J 1 base, leaving 19 bases between the germline ends. CDR3: CSARSPGSGNTEAFF. Here the CDR3 DNA reads TGCAGCGCCCGATCCCCAGGGTCAGGGAACACTGAAGCTTTCTTT.

The rearrangement joins TRBV5-1 to TRBJ2-1; D possibly corresponds to TRBD1 (5 bases). The CDR3 consists of 14 residues. Trimming removed 3 bases at V and 7 bases at J, with 14 bases between. Germline V lookup: CDR1 SGHRS, CDR2 YFSETQ. The CDR3 sequence is CASSYPGAENEQFF. The CDR3, as DNA: TGCGCCAGCAGCTATCCTGGGGCGGAGAATGAGCAGTTCTTC.

This clone was observed once. V gene TRBV4-2 combines with J gene TRBJ2-1, with 7 positions matching TRBD2. CDR1 is LGHNA and CDR2 is YNFKEQ in the germline V gene. The V segment lost 1 base and the J segment 5 bases; nucleotides outside the gene matches: 8. The CDR3 sequence is 16 residues long. As DNA, the CDR3 is TGTGCCAGCAGCCAAGTAGGGGCTAGCGGACACAATGAGCAGTTCTTC. It is translated as CASSQVGASGHNEQFF.

J is TRBJ2-1 and V is TRBV4-2; 7 bases are a match to TRBD2. The CDR3 spans 16 residues. V shed 1 base, J shed 7 bases, and the junction held 10 bases outside the gene matches. Germline V lookup: CDR1 LGHNA, CDR2 YNFKEQ. Here the CDR3 reads CASSQGVAGDSNEQFF. Written as DNA, the CDR3 is TGTGCCAGCAGCCAAGGGGTGGCGGGAGACTCAAATGAGCAGTTCTTC.

The rearrangement links TRBV19 to TRBJ1-4; no reliable D call. From germline, CDR1 is LNHDA and CDR2 SQIVND (reference sequence). V dropped 6 bases and J dropped 6 bases, with 17 bases sitting between them. CDR3 length: 15 residues. The CDR3 DNA follows: TGTGCCAGTAGCGCCACCATTGAGGCCTATGAAAAACTGTTTTTT. Protein product: CASSATIEAYEKLFF.

The V and J genes are TRBV3-1 (or the pseudogene TRBV3-2) and TRBJ1-2; tentatively, D is TRBD1 (6 bases). CDR1 is LGHDT, CDR2 YNNKEL, per germline (reference sequence). This CDR3 is 13 amino acids long. V shed 0 bases and J shed 10 bases, with 12 bases lying between them. CDR3: CASSQDAQGLYTF. As DNA, the CDR3 is TGTGCCAGCAGCCAAGATGCACAGGGCCTCTACACCTTC.

This chain uses TRBV12-3 or TRBV12-4 with TRBJ1-5; no firm D call. V was trimmed by 5 bases and J by 4 bases, leaving 6 bases between them. The CDR3 runs to 12 residues. The DNA for the CDR3 is TGTGCCAGCAGTCTTCAGAATCAGCCCCAGCATTTT. Residues: CASSLQNQPQHF.

This clone was counted once. The CDR3, as DNA: TGTGCCAGCAGCCAAACATTCAGGGTATCCGGGGCCAACGTCCTGACTTTC. This codes for CASSQTFRVSGANVLTF. The chain combines TRBV3-1 (or the pseudogene TRBV3-2) with TRBJ2-6; D is perhaps TRBD1 (5 bases). The germline V gene has CDR1 LGHDT and CDR2 YNNKEL (reference sequence). The CDR3 extends over 17 amino acids. The germline V and J ends were trimmed by 2 bases and 4 bases, with 15 bases remaining between them.

The rearrangement joins TRBV28 to TRBJ1-1, with 10 nucleotides matching TRBD1. Per germline, CDR1 MDHEN and CDR2 SYDVKM. The CDR3 contains 14 residues. Trimming cost V 5 bases and J 5 bases; bases outside gene matches: 5. CDR3 DNA: TGTGCCAGCAGTACAGGGACAGGGGAAACTGAAGCTTTCTTT. Translation: CASSTGTGETEAFF. Full variable domain (remainder filled in from reference TRBV28 and TRBJ1-1): DVKVTQSSRYLVKRTGEKVFLECVQDMDHENMFWYRQDPGLGLRLIYFSYDVKMKEKGDIPEGYSVSREKKERFSLILESASTNQTSMYLCASSTGTGETEAFFGQGTRLTVV.

The chain uses TRBV5-1 and TRBJ2-5, with TRBD2 as a possible D gene (6 bases). The CDR3 loop spans 17 amino acids. Per the germline V gene, CDR1 is SGHRS and CDR2 is YFSETQ. The V end was cut by 1 base, the J end by 1 base, with 17 bases between. Written as DNA, the CDR3 is TGCGCCAGCAGCTTGTTTACGGGAGCCAATCGCCAAGAGACCCAGTACTTC. It is translated as CASSLFTGANRQETQYF.

The DNA of the CDR3 is TGTGCCAGCAGCCACAACACCGGGATCGCGGTCGACGAGCAGTACTTC. This sequence encodes CASSHNTGIAVDEQYF. The rearrangement uses TRBV7-8 and TRBJ2-7; perhaps TRBD2 as D (5 bases). Germline V CDR1 and CDR2: SGHVS, FQNEAQ. This CDR3 comprises 16 residues. V dropped 5 bases and J dropped 5 bases, with 22 bases sitting between them.

V is TRBV2 and J is TRBJ2-7; D is uncertain. Per germline, CDR1 SNHLY and CDR2 FYNNEI. The CDR3 loop spans 11 amino acids. Trimming removed 7 bases from V and 0 bases from J, with 4 bases in between. For the CDR3, the DNA is TGTGCCAGCACCAGCTCCTACGAGCAGTACTTC. It specifies CASTSSYEQYF.

This clone was counted only a few times. The chain uses TRBV6-5 and TRBJ1-1; the D gene is possibly TRBD1 (5 bases). Germline V gene sequence: CDR1 MNHEY, CDR2 SVGAGI. The germline V and J ends were trimmed by 5 bases and 3 bases, with 7 bases remaining between them. The length of the CDR3 is 12 residues. CDR3 residues: CASSRGDTEAFF. CDR3 bases: TGTGCCAGCAGTAGGGGTGACACTGAAGCTTTCTTT.

The V call is TRBV6-5, the J call TRBJ1-2; D remains ambiguous. Trimming took 0 bases from V and 3 from J, leaving 11 bases between them. The CDR3 extends over 15 amino acids. The germline gives CDR1 MNHEY, CDR2 SVGAGI. CDR3 coding DNA: TGTGCCAGCAGTTACTCTATGGAGGGCTACTATGGCTACACCTTC. As protein: CASSYSMEGYYGYTF.

The chain links TRBV29-1 to TRBJ2-3, with a weak D call TRBD2 (5 bases). Germline V gives CDR1 SQVTM, CDR2 ANQGSEA. V shed 4 bases and J shed 3 bases, with 14 bases lying between them. This CDR3 is built from 14 residues. CDR3 loop: CSVVGSSGTDTQYF. The CDR3 region has the DNA TGCAGCGTTGTAGGGAGTTCGGGGACAGATACGCAGTATTTT.

CDR3 loop: CASSPDRAAYTIYF. The DNA for the CDR3 is TGTGCCAGCAGCCCTGACAGGGCGGCATACACCATATATTTT. The J gene is TRBJ1-3, the V gene TRBV6-6, with 7 bases fitting TRBD1. The CDR3 is 14 amino acids. Germline lookup yields CDR1 MNHNY and CDR2 SVGAGI (reference sequence). Germline trimming cut 6 bases from V and 8 bases from J; bases unmatched to any gene: 10.

This clone was seen only once. The chain recombines TRBV3-1 (or the pseudogene TRBV3-2) with TRBJ2-1; 10 bases align to TRBD2. The CDR3 loop spans 14 amino acids. Germline assignment: CDR1 LGHDT and CDR2 YNNKEL (reference sequence). The junction had 12 bases not matched to a gene; V was cut back by 4 bases and J by 15 bases. The CDR3 is CASSRLGAGGRLFF. CDR3 DNA sequence: TGTGCCAGCAGCCGACTTGGAGCGGGGGGGCGTCTGTTCTTC.

This sequence joins TRBV5-6 and TRBJ1-5; TRBD1 matches at 7 bases. This CDR3 comprises 15 residues. Trimming cost V 4 bases and J 7 bases; bases outside gene matches: 11. Germline V gene sequence: CDR1 SGHDT, CDR2 YYEEEE. CDR3 amino acids: CASSLRQGLWQPQHF. The CDR3 DNA is TGTGCCAGCAGCCTTCGACAGGGTCTTTGGCAGCCCCAGCATTTT.

This clone came up a few times. The rearrangement uses TRBV5-6 and TRBJ1-3; D remains ambiguous. CDR3 length: 13 amino acids. Looked up from germline, CDR1 is SGHDT and CDR2 is YYEEEE. Trimming removed 5 bases at V and 5 bases at J, with 11 bases between. CDR3 nucleotide sequence: TGTGCCAGCAGTCATACAGACCGAAACACCATATATTTT. Amino acid sequence: CASSHTDRNTIYF.

This clone occurred once. The genes are TRBV4-1 and TRBJ2-1; 9 nucleotides align to TRBD2. The V gene end was trimmed by 1 base and the J gene end by 3 bases; junction bases not matched to a gene: 4. This CDR3 region has 16 residues. Germline loops: CDR1 MGHRA, CDR2 YSYEKL. The CDR3 sequence: CASSQGLAGVYNEQFF. The CDR3 DNA sequence: TGCGCCAGCAGCCAAGGTTTAGCGGGAGTCTACAATGAGCAGTTCTTC.

This chain links TRBV7-9 with TRBJ1-1; weak D call: TRBD1 (6 bases). Germline CDR1 SEHNR, CDR2 FQNEAQ (reference sequence). The V gene lost 5 bases and the J gene lost 6 bases, with 19 bases spanning the gap. The CDR3 consists of 15 residues. CDR3 sequence (DNA): TGTGCCAGCAGCGCCCGCGGGGGCGGGGTGGCTGAAGCTTTCTTT. It codes for CASSARGGGVAEAFF.

This chain connects TRBV13 to TRBJ1-3; D is undetermined. V lost 3 bases and J 4 bases, leaving 13 bases between the germline ends. CDR1 PRHDT and CDR2 FYEKMQ come from the germline V gene (reference sequence). The CDR3 sequence is 15 residues long. The CDR3 loop is CASSFRRSPGNTIYF. DNA for the CDR3: TGTGCCAGCAGCTTTCGTAGAAGTCCAGGAAACACCATATATTTT. Based on the CDR3 plus reference TRBV13 and TRBJ1-3, the full variable domain is AAGVIQSPRHLIKEKRETATLKCYPIPRHDTVYWYQQGPGQDPQFLISFYEKMQSDKGSIPDRFSAQQFSDYHSELNMSSLELGDSALYFCASSFRRSPGNTIYFGEGSWLTVV.

V usage is TRBV6-5 and J usage is TRBJ2-3; weak D call: TRBD2 (6 bases). This CDR3 contains 12 residues. Germline lookup yields CDR1 MNHEY and CDR2 SVGAGI. V lost 7 bases and J lost 14, with 19 bases in between. The CDR3 sequence: CASIGERARLYF. Written as DNA, the CDR3 is TGTGCCAGCATTGGAGAGCGGGCGCGTCTGTATTTT.

This chain links TRBV18 with TRBJ1-2; D gene unclear. In germline, CDR1 is KGHSH, CDR2 LQKENI. This CDR3 comprises 12 residues. Between the trimmed V and J ends, which lost 3 bases and 3 bases, there was a span of 5 bases. CDR3 loop: CASSPDYYGYTF. The CDR3 DNA follows: TGTGCCAGCTCACCCGACTACTATGGCTACACCTTC.

The V call is TRBV6-6, the J call TRBJ2-3; no clear D. The CDR3 spans 15 residues. V lost 2 bases, J lost 1 base, and 10 bases lay in between. Germline V gene lookup returns CDR1 MNHNY and CDR2 SVGAGI (reference sequence). The CDR3 nucleotides are TGTGCCAGCAGTTACGACCTCGGAGGCACAGATACGCAGTATTTT. Protein: CASSYDLGGTDTQYF.